What follows are 24 T cell receptor beta chains derived from one specimen sequenced in a study of cytomegalovirus exposure and HLA in healthy donors. PCR amplification relied on 60 Vbeta primers (plus 13 Jbeta primers). The table came from immunoSEQ multiplex PCR; TCRdb's copy has only in-frame clones and leaves some out. The table has 90,000 to 150,000 clones, almost 85% seen once. Source material: PBMCs. The receptors stem from a woman under 30 in good health and CMV-seronegative.

This clone came up once. The J gene is TRBJ2-2, the V gene TRBV5-5; tentative D call: TRBD1 (6 bases). V was cut by 2 bases and J by 6 bases, with 11 bases left in between. The CDR3 is 14 residues long. Per the germline V gene, CDR1 is SGHKS and CDR2 is YYEKEE (reference sequence). CDR3 in DNA: TGTGCCAGCAGCTTCGCCAACAGGGCCGGGGAGCTGTTTTTT. Translated, it gives CASSFANRAGELFF. Together with reference TRBV5-5 and TRBJ2-2, the CDR3 gives the full variable domain: DAGVTQSPTHLIKTRGQQVTLRCSPISGHKSVSWYQQVLGQGPQFIFQYYEKEERGRGNFPDRFSARQFPNYSSELNVNALLLGDSALYLCASSFANRAGELFFGEGSRLTVL.

The chain joins TRBV25-1 to TRBJ1-3; D unclear. This CDR3 contains 16 residues. Trimming pared 1 base from V and 0 bases from J, leaving 10 bases between. CDR1 MGHDK and CDR2 SYGVNS come from the germline V gene. CDR3 nucleotide sequence: TGTGCCAGCAGTGAATTTGCAGGTCTCTCTGGAAACACCATATATTTT. The encoded protein is CASSEFAGLSGNTIYF.

This clone has more than one count but fewer than ten. CDR3 protein: CSVTDRGRTEAFF. The DNA of the CDR3 is TGCAGCGTTACAGACAGGGGGAGAACTGAAGCTTTCTTT. V gene TRBV29-1 combines with J gene TRBJ1-1; 9 bases are a match to TRBD1. Germline CDR1 is SQVTM and CDR2 is ANQGSEA. This CDR3 is 13 amino acids long. Unmatched junction bases numbered 6, after V lost 5 bases and J lost 5 bases. The entire variable domain, with the rest obtained from reference TRBV29-1 and TRBJ1-1, is as follows: SAVISQKPSRDICQRGTSLTIQCQVDSQVTMMFWYRQQPGQSLTLIATANQGSEATYESGFVIDKFPISRPNLTFSTLTVSNMSPEDSSIYLCSVTDRGRTEAFFGQGTRLTVV.

This clone was detected once. The rearrangement joins TRBV7-6 to TRBJ2-3; 9 bases fit TRBD2. After removal of 4 bases from V and 1 base from J, the junction contained 3 bases not matched to a gene. This CDR3 comprises 15 residues. The germline gives CDR1 SGHVS, CDR2 FNYEAQ. CDR3 coding DNA: TGTGCCAGCAGCTCGAGACTAGCGGGCACAGATACGCAGTATTTT. Amino acid sequence: CASSSRLAGTDTQYF.

The rearrangement joins TRBV18 to TRBJ2-1, with TRBD2 matching over 8 bases. The CDR3 covers 16 residues. V trimming: 2 bases; J trimming: 4 bases; junction bases outside the gene matches: 7. CDR1 and CDR2 (germline): KGHSH, LQKENI. The CDR3 here is CASSPAGGNWYNEQFF. CDR3 DNA sequence: TGTGCCAGCTCACCAGCGGGGGGTAATTGGTACAATGAGCAGTTCTTC. The full variable domain, with the rest looked up from reference TRBV18 and TRBJ2-1, is NAGVMQNPRHLVRRRGQEARLRCSPMKGHSHVYWYRQLPEEGLKFMVYLQKENIIDESGMPKERFSAEFPKEGPSILRIQQVVRGDSAAYFCASSPAGGNWYNEQFFGPGTRLTVL.

This chain joins TRBV5-1 and TRBJ2-7; a possible D gene is TRBD1 (6 bases). Germline lookup yields CDR1 SGHRS and CDR2 YFSETQ. This CDR3 contains 13 residues. Trimming cost V 0 bases and J 3 bases, with 7 bases left between them. DNA of the CDR3: TGCGCCAGCAGCTTGGGGACAGACTACGAGCAGTACTTC. It yields the protein CASSLGTDYEQYF.

The V gene is TRBV4-3, the J gene TRBJ2-7; D possibly corresponds to TRBD1 (6 bases). Germline values: CDR1 LGHNA, CDR2 YSLEER. This CDR3 has 15 amino acids. V lost 4 bases and J lost 2, with 15 bases in between. The CDR3 DNA follows: TGCGCCAGCAGCCGCCTCCGGGACACAGCCTACGAGCAGTACTTC. Encoded protein: CASSRLRDTAYEQYF.

The V and J genes are TRBV6-6 and TRBJ2-7; 8 nucleotides match TRBD1. Germline V lookup: CDR1 MNHNY, CDR2 SVGAGI (reference sequence). J lost 2 bases, V lost 4 bases, and 4 bases had no gene match. The CDR3 is 14 amino acids. CDR3 amino acids: CASSFRTGTYEQYF. CDR3 DNA: TGTGCCAGCAGTTTCCGGACAGGGACCTACGAGCAGTACTTC.

The chain joins TRBV5-1 to TRBJ2-5, with 7 bases identical to TRBD2. This CDR3 has 16 residues. CDR1 SGHRS and CDR2 YFSETQ come from the germline V gene. V was clipped by 3 bases and J by 5 bases; unmatched bases: 13. CDR3 nucleotides: TGCGCCAGCAGCTACAATAGCGGGCGGGGAGACGAGACCCAGTACTTC. Protein sequence: CASSYNSGRGDETQYF.

The V call is TRBV5-5, the J call TRBJ1-2; 8 bases line up with TRBD1. V shed 2 bases and J 4 bases; nucleotides not matched to a gene: 1. The CDR3 sequence is 13 residues long. Per the germline V gene, CDR1 is SGHKS and CDR2 is YYEKEE (reference sequence). CDR3 coding DNA: TGTGCCAGCAGCTTCGGACAGGGCTATGGCTACACCTTC. It yields the protein CASSFGQGYGYTF.

This sequence joins TRBV28 and TRBJ2-5, with 7 bases lining up with TRBD1. CDR1 and CDR2 (germline): MDHEN, SYDVKM. The CDR3 runs 14 residues. Trimming took 4 bases from V and 5 from J; bases not matched to a gene: 7. DNA for the CDR3: TGTGCCAGCAGTTCCGGGACAGCGTGGGAGACCCAGTACTTC. Its translation is CASSSGTAWETQYF.

The chain is built from TRBV7-8 and TRBJ2-2; TRBD2 aligns across 7 bases. The CDR3 consists of 17 residues. Germline CDR1 is SGHVS and CDR2 is FQNEAQ. V lost 3 bases to trimming and J lost 5 bases; unmatched junction nucleotides: 12. The CDR3 sequence is CASSLRGSGVGTGELFF. The CDR3 nucleotides read TGTGCCAGCAGCTTGCGGGGGAGCGGAGTAGGGACCGGGGAGCTGTTTTTT.

This sequence joins TRBV7-2 and TRBJ1-3; D is unclear. Germline CDR1 reads SGHTA; CDR2 reads FQGNSA. The length of the CDR3 is 17 residues. The V and J ends lost 0 bases and 0 bases respectively, with 12 bases between them. The CDR3 coding sequence is TGTGCCAGCAGCTTAGCTACCGGCGGATACTCTGGAAACACCATATATTTT. Its protein is CASSLATGGYSGNTIYF.

The CDR3 bases are TGTGCCAGCACCGAGACGACAGGAAACACTGAAGCTTTCTTT. This sequence encodes CASTETTGNTEAFF. The chain has TRBV5-4 and TRBJ1-1, with D perhaps TRBD1 (6 bases). CDR1 and CDR2 (germline): SGHNT, YYREEE (reference sequence). The CDR3 extends over 14 amino acids. The ends were cut back, 6 bases at V and 2 bases at J, with 14 bases in the middle.

This clone was detected only once. This chain joins TRBV7-2 and TRBJ2-5; 11 nucleotides match TRBD2. The germline V gene has CDR1 SGHTA and CDR2 FQGNSA. Trimming took 2 bases from V and 4 from J; bases not matched to a gene: 15. This CDR3 region has 19 residues. The CDR3 sequence is CASSLKSRRTSGLLETQYF. CDR3 sequence (DNA): TGTGCCAGCAGCTTAAAGTCCCGCCGGACTAGCGGGCTTTTAGAGACCCAGTACTTC.

The V call is TRBV27, the J call TRBJ1-6; maybe TRBD1 (5 bases). CDR3 length: 18 amino acids. Per the germline V gene, CDR1 is MNHEY and CDR2 is SMNVEV (reference sequence). The V and J ends lost 1 base and 0 bases respectively, with 13 bases between them. CDR3 residues: CASSLFQGASSYNSPLHF. DNA for the CDR3: TGTGCCAGCAGTTTATTTCAGGGTGCAAGCTCCTATAATTCACCCCTCCACTTT.

The rearrangement links TRBV7-8 to TRBJ1-1, with TRBD1 as a possible D gene (5 bases). V gave up 6 bases and J gave up 1 base, with 12 bases separating them. The CDR3 contains 14 residues. Germline lookup yields CDR1 SGHVS and CDR2 FQNEAQ. The CDR3 spells CASSSGGRNTEAFF. The CDR3 region has the DNA TGTGCCAGCAGTTCGGGGGGAAGGAACACTGAAGCTTTCTTT.

This rearrangement joins TRBV29-1 to TRBJ2-1; perhaps TRBD1 as D (6 bases). V shed 5 bases and J shed 6 bases, with 14 bases lying between them. Germline V lookup: CDR1 SQVTM, CDR2 ANQGSEA. This CDR3 contains 13 residues. The CDR3, as DNA: TGCAGCGTTCCTCACAGGGTGGGCAATGAGCAGTTCTTC. Protein sequence: CSVPHRVGNEQFF.

This sequence joins TRBV5-6 and TRBJ2-5; 7 positions match TRBD2. This CDR3 has 16 residues. Looked up from germline, CDR1 is SGHDT and CDR2 is YYEEEE. V lost 1 base to trimming and J lost 5 bases; unmatched junction nucleotides: 11. The chain's CDR3 is CASSLWGDYPGETQYF. The CDR3 region has the DNA TGTGCCAGCAGCTTGTGGGGGGACTACCCGGGGGAGACCCAGTACTTC.

The rearrangement uses TRBV11-3 and TRBJ2-7; tentative D call: TRBD2 (6 bases). The CDR3 loop spans 13 amino acids. Germline CDR1 is SGHNT and CDR2 is YENEEA. V was pared by 5 bases and J by 0 bases, with 8 bases between. CDR3 protein: CASSPGGSYEQYF. CDR3 sequence (DNA): TGTGCCAGCAGCCCCGGGGGCTCCTACGAGCAGTACTTC.

Worth noting for this clone: Other DNA sequences from this sample encode an identical CDR3 as well. This rearrangement joins TRBV7-2 to TRBJ1-1; D unresolved. This CDR3 region has 14 residues. The germline V and J ends were trimmed by 1 base and 1 base, with 7 bases remaining between them. In germline, CDR1 is SGHTA, CDR2 FQGNSA. CDR3 loop: CASSLDRANTEAFF. CDR3 DNA sequence: TGTGCCAGCAGCTTAGACAGAGCGAACACTGAAGCTTTCTTT. Filled out from reference TRBV7-2 and TRBJ1-1, the complete variable domain reads GAGVSQSPSNKVTEKGKDVELRCDPISGHTALYWYRQSLGQGLEFLIYFQGNSAPDKSGLPSDRFSAERTGGSVSTLTIQRTQQEDSAVYLCASSLDRANTEAFFGQGTRLTVV.

V gene TRBV11-3 combines with J gene TRBJ2-7, with TRBD2 identical over 10 bases. The CDR3 spans 15 residues. The V gene's germline CDR1 is SGHNT and CDR2 YENEEA. With V trimmed by 3 bases and J by 4 bases, 6 bases remained unmatched. CDR3 in DNA: TGTGCCAGCAGCTTGTCTAGCGGGAGTATGTACGAGCAGTACTTC. Its protein product is CASSLSSGSMYEQYF.

With respect to this clone: The same CDR3 arises from other DNA sequences in this sample as well. The chain joins TRBV18 to TRBJ2-5, with D perhaps TRBD2 (5 bases). With 3 bases removed from V and 3 bases from J, the gap between germline ends came to 8 bases. Per the germline V gene, CDR1 is KGHSH and CDR2 is LQKENI. The CDR3 has 13 residues. CDR3 bases: TGTGCCAGCTCACCCGGACTGGAAGAGACCCAGTACTTC. Translating gives CASSPGLEETQYF.

V and J are TRBV7-8 and TRBJ2-7; D might be TRBD1 (6 bases). The germline gives CDR1 SGHVS, CDR2 FQNEAQ. The CDR3 spans 15 residues. Trimming pared 3 bases from V and 4 bases from J, leaving 16 bases between. This CDR3 reads CASSLAPGRGYEQYF. The DNA of the CDR3 is TGTGCCAGCAGCTTGGCCCCGGGCAGGGGATACGAGCAGTACTTC.